These 27 T cell receptor beta chains were all obtained from the same sample, sequenced in a study of long-term antiretroviral therapy in people with HIV. Researchers report immunoSEQ v3.0 was run at survey level. Generated by immunoSEQ multiplex PCR, the TCRdb table keeps only in-frame clones and is missing some. The sample carries about 17,000 clones, more than 75% recorded once. The source material was unsorted PBMCs, sampled 6.9 years after starting antiretroviral therapy. Receptors originate from a man between 45 and 60 years old with HIV.

The genes are TRBV27 and TRBJ2-1; D unclear. V gave up 1 base and J gave up 7 bases, with 5 bases separating them. The CDR3 covers 12 residues. Germline assignment: CDR1 MNHEY and CDR2 SMNVEV (reference sequence). CDR3 DNA sequence: TGTGCCAGCAGTTTATACGGTAATGAGCAGTTCTTC. It is translated as CASSLYGNEQFF.

V and J are TRBV27 and TRBJ2-7; D might be TRBD1 (5 bases). V was trimmed by 3 bases and J by 2 bases, leaving 26 bases between them. The CDR3 is 19 residues long. CDR1 is MNHEY, CDR2 SMNVEV, per germline (reference sequence). This CDR3 is CASSFGASGLPQAPYEQYF. CDR3 coding DNA: TGTGCCAGCAGTTTTGGGGCATCGGGCCTTCCCCAGGCCCCCTACGAGCAGTACTTC.

In regard to this clone: The junction departs from the called germline gene at one end, perhaps through a read error. The same CDR3 also results from other DNA sequences found in this sample. The V and J genes are TRBV5-1 and TRBJ2-7; the D call may be TRBD1 or TRBD2 (6 bases each). Germline CDR1 and CDR2: SGHRS and YFSETQ. CDR3 length equals 15 residues. CDR3 sequence: CASSLGAGFSYEQYF. DNA of the CDR3: TGTGCCAGCAGCTTGGGGGCGGGATTCTCCTACGAGCAGTACTTC.

The chain uses TRBV30 and TRBJ2-5; 9 bases map to TRBD2. This CDR3 is 13 amino acids long. CDR1 is GTSNPN and CDR2 is SVGIG in the germline V gene (reference sequence). Unmatched junction bases numbered 6, after V lost 5 bases and J lost 5 bases. CDR3: CAWGTSRGETQYF. CDR3 nucleotide sequence: TGTGCCTGGGGGACTAGCAGGGGGGAGACCCAGTACTTC.

This chain joins TRBV19 and TRBJ2-2, with TRBD2 matching over 9 bases. Trimming took 7 bases from V and 0 from J; bases not matched to a gene: 3. The CDR3 consists of 15 residues. Germline V gene sequence: CDR1 LNHDA, CDR2 SQIVND (reference sequence). CDR3 region: CASNRGRANTGELFF. DNA for the CDR3: TGTGCCAGTAATCGCGGGAGGGCGAACACCGGGGAGCTGTTTTTT.

V and J are TRBV5-1 and TRBJ2-7, with 7 nucleotides matching TRBD2. J lost 3 bases, V lost 4 bases, and 10 bases had no gene match. There are 15 residues in the CDR3. Germline CDR1 is SGHRS and CDR2 is YFSETQ. For the CDR3, the DNA is TGCGCCAGCAGCCCGGGAGCGGGAATCCTCTACGAGCAGTACTTC. Its translation is CASSPGAGILYEQYF.

With regard to this clone: The sample holds other DNA sequences that translate to the same CDR3. The gene calls are TRBV7-3 and TRBJ2-2; D remains ambiguous. This CDR3 has 13 amino acids. Germline-derived CDR1 and CDR2 are SGHTA and FQGTGA. V lost 5 bases, J lost 0 bases, and 4 bases lay in between. The CDR3 sequence is CASSDPNTGELFF. The CDR3 DNA is TGTGCCAGCAGCGACCCGAACACCGGGGAGCTGTTTTTT. Filled out from reference TRBV7-3 and TRBJ2-2, the complete variable domain reads GAGVSQTPSNKVTEKGKYVELRCDPISGHTALYWYRQSLGQGPEFLIYFQGTGAADDSGLPNDRFFAVRPEGSVSTLKIQRTERGDSAVYLCASSDPNTGELFFGEGSRLTVL.

The rearrangement joins TRBV18 to TRBJ2-1; no definite D call. CDR1 and CDR2 (germline): KGHSH, LQKENI. This CDR3 comprises 14 residues. The V end lost 6 bases, the J end lost 0 bases, and 9 bases lay between the germline ends. The CDR3 bases are TGTGCCAGCTCCCCAGCTAGCTCCTACAATGAGCAGTTCTTC. Translation gives CASSPASSYNEQFF. Full variable domain (missing parts from reference TRBV18 and TRBJ2-1): NAGVMQNPRHLVRRRGQEARLRCSPMKGHSHVYWYRQLPEEGLKFMVYLQKENIIDESGMPKERFSAEFPKEGPSILRIQQVVRGDSAAYFCASSPASSYNEQFFGPGTRLTVL.

The chain uses TRBV7-2 and TRBJ2-2; the D gene is possibly TRBD2 (5 bases). V lost 6 bases, J lost 3 bases, and 17 bases lay in between. The CDR3 length is 16 residues. Germline lookup yields CDR1 SGHTA and CDR2 FQGNSA. The CDR3 DNA reads TGTGCCAGCAGTTCCTGGACTTTGTTGGACACCGGGGAGCTGTTTTTT. Its protein is CASSSWTLLDTGELFF.

The chain recombines TRBV7-3 with TRBJ2-1, with 8 bases that match TRBD2. CDR3 length equals 16 residues. Trimming cost V 5 bases and J 0 bases; bases outside gene matches: 6. Germline lookup yields CDR1 SGHTA and CDR2 FQGTGA. The CDR3 loop is CASSILAGSSYNEQFF. CDR3 nucleotide sequence: TGTGCCAGCAGCATATTAGCGGGGAGCTCCTACAATGAGCAGTTCTTC. The variable domain in full, with the rest retrieved from reference TRBV7-3 and TRBJ2-1, is GAGVSQTPSNKVTEKGKYVELRCDPISGHTALYWYRQSLGQGPEFLIYFQGTGAADDSGLPNDRFFAVRPEGSVSTLKIQRTERGDSAVYLCASSILAGSSYNEQFFGPGTRLTVL.

The chain employs TRBV5-1 and TRBJ2-1; D not certain. From germline, CDR1 is SGHRS and CDR2 YFSETQ. Trimming cost V 6 bases and J 4 bases, with 14 bases left between them. The CDR3 has 14 residues. The CDR3 DNA sequence: TGCGCCAGCAAGGTGGTGCCACAATACAATGAGCAGTTCTTC. It encodes CASKVVPQYNEQFF.

The chain employs TRBV29-1 and TRBJ1-1; TRBD1 matches 9 bases. The CDR3 runs to 12 residues. V shed 6 bases and J 5 bases; nucleotides not matched to a gene: 4. Germline CDR1 reads SQVTM; CDR2 reads ANQGSEA. In nucleotides, the CDR3 is TGCAGCGTCTACGGACAGGGGACTGAAGCTTTCTTT. It specifies CSVYGQGTEAFF.

The chain recombines TRBV7-8 with TRBJ2-2; TRBD1 or TRBD2 may be the D gene (5 bases each). Trimming left V 3 bases short and J 1 base short, with 21 bases between. The germline V gene has CDR1 SGHVS and CDR2 FQNEAQ. The CDR3 sequence is 19 residues long. The DNA for the CDR3 is TGTGCCAGCAGCTTTCTACCCTCAAGGACACTAGAGAACACCGGGGAGCTGTTTTTT. It yields the protein CASSFLPSRTLENTGELFF.

CDR3 sequence (DNA): TGTGCCAGCAGGGAGGGGGACCTGAACACTGAAGCTTTCTTT. Residues: CASREGDLNTEAFF. The chain uses TRBV9 and TRBJ1-1; tentatively, D is TRBD1 (6 bases). V was trimmed by 5 bases and J by 0 bases, leaving 11 bases between them. Germline values: CDR1 SGDLS, CDR2 YYNGEE. The length of the CDR3 is 14 residues.

The chain links TRBV4-1 to TRBJ2-1; D might be TRBD2 (6 bases). V was shortened by 0 bases and J by 8 bases, with 11 bases between the two germline ends. The germline V gene encodes CDR1 MGHRA and CDR2 YSYEKL. There are 14 residues in the CDR3. The chain's CDR3 is CASSQDQLADEQFF. In DNA, the CDR3 is TGCGCCAGCAGCCAAGATCAACTAGCAGATGAGCAGTTCTTC.

The V call is TRBV7-8, the J call TRBJ2-7, with 7 bases matching TRBD1. This CDR3 spans 14 amino acids. The junction had 4 bases not matched to a gene; V was cut back by 2 bases and J by 3 bases. Germline CDR1 SGHVS, CDR2 FQNEAQ. CDR3 protein: CASSLPAGGYEQYF. The CDR3 DNA sequence: TGTGCCAGCAGCTTACCTGCAGGGGGCTACGAGCAGTACTTC. The full variable domain, rest sourced from reference TRBV7-8 and TRBJ2-7, is GAGVSQSPRYKVAKRGQDVALRCDPISGHVSLFWYQQALGQGPEFLTYFQNEAQLDKSGLPSDRFFAERPEGSVSTLKIQRTQQEDSAVYLCASSLPAGGYEQYFGPGTRLTVT.

This clone was counted once. This chain joins TRBV7-2 and TRBJ2-5, with unresolved D. Trimming took 8 bases from V and 1 from J, leaving 11 bases between them. The CDR3 is 13 residues long. Per the germline V gene, CDR1 is SGHTA and CDR2 is FQGNSA. The CDR3: CASVLSVQETQYF. CDR3 nucleotides: TGTGCCAGCGTTCTGTCTGTCCAAGAGACCCAGTACTTC.

The chain uses TRBV9 and TRBJ1-2; 7 bases fit TRBD1. Looked up from germline, CDR1 is SGDLS and CDR2 is YYNGEE. This CDR3 is built from 14 residues. V was pared by 3 bases and J by 4 bases, with 6 bases of the junction left unmatched. The CDR3 coding sequence is TGTGCCAGCAGCGCGGCCCAGGGGGGCTATGGCTACACCTTC. Translated: CASSAAQGGYGYTF.

This clone was recorded once. The chain combines TRBV28 with TRBJ2-1, with D possibly TRBD1 on 5 matching bases. This CDR3 is built from 12 residues. Germline CDR1 and CDR2: MDHEN and SYDVKM. V lost 7 bases and J lost 8, with 12 bases in between. The CDR3 reads CASNYRPYEQFF. The CDR3 DNA reads TGTGCCAGCAATTACAGGCCATATGAGCAGTTCTTC.

This chain connects TRBV9 to TRBJ2-1; 12 bases match TRBD2. V gave up 4 bases and J gave up 9 bases; unmatched junction bases: 8. The CDR3 extends over 15 amino acids. Germline values: CDR1 SGDLS, CDR2 YYNGEE. The CDR3 DNA sequence: TGTGCCAGCAGCCCAGGGGCTAGCGGGAGGGGTGAGCAGTTCTTC. This sequence encodes CASSPGASGRGEQFF. Variable domain in full (rest from reference TRBV9 and TRBJ2-1): DSGVTQTPKHLITATGQRVTLRCSPRSGDLSVYWYQQSLDQGLQFLIQYYNGEERAKGNILERFSAQQFPDLHSELNLSSLELGDSALYFCASSPGASGRGEQFFGPGTRLTVL.

The J gene is TRBJ2-1, the V gene TRBV7-2; D is unresolved. Trimming removed 1 base at V and 13 bases at J, with 14 bases between. This CDR3 is 13 amino acids long. Germline CDR1 SGHTA, CDR2 FQGNSA. CDR3 DNA: TGTGCCAGCAGCTTAGGGGTAGCCGGATATCAGTTCTTC. Translating it yields CASSLGVAGYQFF.

Only one count was recorded for this clone. The chain couples TRBV27 to TRBJ2-1; no definite D call. In germline, CDR1 is MNHEY, CDR2 SMNVEV (reference sequence). The CDR3 loop spans 14 amino acids. V dropped 7 bases and J dropped 0 bases, with 10 bases sitting between them. In DNA, the CDR3 is TGTGCCAGCATGCTGGGAAGCTCCTACAATGAGCAGTTCTTC. The encoded protein is CASMLGSSYNEQFF.

The chain combines TRBV30 with TRBJ1-5; D ambiguous. Germline V gene lookup returns CDR1 GTSNPN and CDR2 SVGIG (reference sequence). V was clipped by 3 bases and J by 1 base, with 10 bases between them. The CDR3 sequence is 14 residues long. CDR3 sequence reads: CAWRSRQSNQPQHF. The CDR3 DNA sequence: TGTGCCTGGAGGTCCAGGCAGAGCAATCAGCCCCAGCATTTT.

In regard to this clone: Germline is not matched at one junction end, which may reflect a read error. The V call is TRBV4-2, the J call TRBJ1-1; 7 bases are shared with TRBD1. Germline-derived CDR1 and CDR2 are LGHNA and YNFKEQ. The CDR3 contains 14 residues. As DNA, the CDR3 is TGTGCCAGTAGCCGAGACAGGGCCCGCACTGAAGCTTTCTTT. Its translation: CASSRDRARTEAFF.

The rearrangement uses TRBV2 and TRBJ2-7; TRBD1 agrees at 9 bases. The CDR3 is 15 amino acids. CDR1 SNHLY and CDR2 FYNNEI come from the germline V gene. The junction had 9 bases not matched to a gene; V was cut back by 7 bases and J by 2 bases. The CDR3 loop reads CASITGTGQPYEQYF. In DNA form, the CDR3 reads TGTGCCAGCATCACCGGGACAGGGCAACCCTACGAGCAGTACTTC.

V usage is TRBV30 and J usage is TRBJ2-5, with 8 bases matching TRBD2. The J call could be wrong; TRBJ2-7 is a better fit for the DNA end. Germline CDR1 GTSNPN, CDR2 SVGIG (reference sequence). The CDR3 has 15 amino acids. The CDR3: CALRPVSGRSYEQYF. The CDR3 nucleotides read TGTGCCTTACGCCCCGTGAGCGGGAGATCCTACGAGCAGTACTTC.

The chain has TRBV5-4 and TRBJ2-3, with D possibly being TRBD1 (6 bases). Germline V gene lookup returns CDR1 SGHNT and CDR2 YYREEE (reference sequence). The V end lost 2 bases, the J end lost 4 bases, and 17 bases lay between the germline ends. CDR3 length equals 16 residues. The DNA for the CDR3 is TGTGCCAGCAGCTTCGTTACAGGGATAGGTCCAGATACGCAGTATTTT. It codes for CASSFVTGIGPDTQYF.